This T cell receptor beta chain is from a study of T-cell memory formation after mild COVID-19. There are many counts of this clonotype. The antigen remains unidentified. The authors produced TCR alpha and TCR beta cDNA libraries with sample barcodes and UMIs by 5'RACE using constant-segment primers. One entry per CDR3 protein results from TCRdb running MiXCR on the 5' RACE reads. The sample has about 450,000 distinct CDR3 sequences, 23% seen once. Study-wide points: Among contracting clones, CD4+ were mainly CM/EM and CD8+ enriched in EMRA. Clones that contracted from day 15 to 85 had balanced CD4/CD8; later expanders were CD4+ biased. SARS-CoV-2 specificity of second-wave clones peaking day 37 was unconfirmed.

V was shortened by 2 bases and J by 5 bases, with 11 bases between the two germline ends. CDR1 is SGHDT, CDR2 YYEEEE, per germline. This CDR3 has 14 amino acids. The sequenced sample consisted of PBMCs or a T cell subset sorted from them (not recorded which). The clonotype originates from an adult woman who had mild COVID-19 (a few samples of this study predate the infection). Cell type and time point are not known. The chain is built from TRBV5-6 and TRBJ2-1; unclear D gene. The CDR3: CASSLGLANNEQFF. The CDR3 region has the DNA TGTGCCAGCAGCTTAGGTCTTGCGAACAATGAGCAGTTCTTC. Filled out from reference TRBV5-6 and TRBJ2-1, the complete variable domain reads DAGVTQSPTHLIKTRGQQVTLRCSPKSGHDTVSWYQQALGQGPQFIFQYYEEEERQRGNFPDRFSGHQFPNYSSELNVNALLLGDSALYLCASSLGLANNEQFFGPGTRLTVL.